This T cell receptor (beta chain) was recorded in a study of Graves' ophthalmopathy and Graves' hyperthyroidism. V was cut by 2 bases and J by 10 bases, with 12 bases left in between. The germline V gene encodes CDR1 SGHTA and CDR2 FQGTGA. This CDR3 contains 14 residues. Investigators amplified TCR beta CDR3 regions from RNA transcripts. Amplification began with first-round RT-PCR using HTBI primers, then second-round multiplex PCR was performed. TCRdb itself ran the multiplex PCR reads through MiXCR, one entry per CDR3 protein. The table lists 500,000 to 600,000 distinct CDR3 sequences, 39% of them singletons, with roughly 4.5% in the top ten.

V usage is TRBV7-3 and J usage is TRBJ1-6; D call uncertain. Sequenced: peripheral blood or thyroid tissue (not recorded which). The TCR originated in an adult man with Graves' hyperthyroidism. CDR3 residues: CASSLLAGGSPLHF. For the CDR3, the DNA is TGTGCCAGCAGCTTATTAGCGGGAGGGTCACCCCTCCACTTT.